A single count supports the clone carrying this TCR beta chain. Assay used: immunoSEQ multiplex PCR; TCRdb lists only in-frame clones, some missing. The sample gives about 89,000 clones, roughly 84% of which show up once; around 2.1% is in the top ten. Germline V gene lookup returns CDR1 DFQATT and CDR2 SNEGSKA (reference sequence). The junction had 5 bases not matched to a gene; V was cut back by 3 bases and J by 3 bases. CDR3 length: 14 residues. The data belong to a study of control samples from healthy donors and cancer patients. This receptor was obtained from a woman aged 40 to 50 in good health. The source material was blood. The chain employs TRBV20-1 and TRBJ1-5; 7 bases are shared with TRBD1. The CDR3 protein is CSASTGEINQPQHF. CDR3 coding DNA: TGCAGTGCTAGTACAGGGGAAATCAATCAGCCCCAGCATTTT.